Here is one T cell receptor (beta chain) with its context. The CDR3 has 14 amino acids. The germline gives CDR1 SGDLS, CDR2 YYNGEE. V lost 4 bases to trimming and J lost 2 bases, with 12 bases between them. The sample originates from a study of cytomegalovirus exposure and HLA in healthy donors. PCR amplification relied on 60 Vbeta primers (plus 13 Jbeta primers). Only in-frame clones appear in the TCRdb table, and some are missing; sequencing was by immunoSEQ multiplex PCR. In the table there are 130,000 or so clones, more than 70% of which are singletons. The chain recombines TRBV9 with TRBJ1-2; maybe TRBD1 (6 bases). This receptor was taken from a man aged 45 to 65 in good health and CMV-seropositive. The sample comprised PBMCs. The CDR3: CASSLTGQNYGYTF. CDR3 DNA sequence: TGTGCCAGCAGCCTAACAGGGCAGAACTATGGCTACACCTTC.